This T cell receptor beta chain comes out of a study of CD4 and CD8 cells across lung adenocarcinoma regions. This CDR3 is 13 amino acids long. From germline, CDR1 is LNHNV and CDR2 YYDKDF (reference sequence). Each CDR3 protein is one row after TCRdb ran MiXCR on the PCR reads. The sample lists some 27,000 distinct CDR3 sequences, 53% occurring once. This clonotype occurred many times. This TCR came from a male donor with lung adenocarcinoma. The CD4 and CD8 labels of this study may be unreliable. Sample: CD8+ T cells from the center of a lung tumor. V and J are TRBV15 and TRBJ2-1; no clear D gene. The end of the DNA is better explained by TRBJ2-7, so the J call may be wrong. The CDR3 sequence is CATSRVGIDEQYF. The DNA for the CDR3 is TGTGCCACCAGCAGAGTAGGTATAGACGAGCAGTACTTC.